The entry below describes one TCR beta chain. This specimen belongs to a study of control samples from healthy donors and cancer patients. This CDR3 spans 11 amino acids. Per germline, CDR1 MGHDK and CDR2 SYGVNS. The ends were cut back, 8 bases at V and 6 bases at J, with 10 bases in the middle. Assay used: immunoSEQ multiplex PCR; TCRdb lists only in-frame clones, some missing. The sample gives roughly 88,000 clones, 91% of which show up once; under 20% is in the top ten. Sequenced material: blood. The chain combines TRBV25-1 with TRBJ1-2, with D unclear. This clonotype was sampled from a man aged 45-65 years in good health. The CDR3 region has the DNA TGTGCCAGCGGGTCCTTCGATGGCTACACCTTC. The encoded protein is CASGSFDGYTF.